This T cell receptor beta chain derives from a study of blood T cell repertoires in COVID-19 (dated by TCRdb to the early 2020s). Study-level background: Samples from collaborators originated in the United States, Italy and Spain and spanned both the acute and convalescent phases of COVID-19. The material from the prospective study consisted of cDNA or gDNA derived from T cells, B-cell-depleted T cells, or PBMCs. Subjects who had been exposed to COVID-19, were actively infected with it, or had recovered from it provided the deeply sampled blood TCRbeta repertoires that made up the dataset. The repertoires were released in a freely available public database meant as a resource for research on the immune response to SARS-CoV-2. Samples came from the ongoing ImmuneRACE study (first 160 participants) plus 1,254 subjects from 6 global collaborators. Sample metadata almost always included a de-identified subject ID, COVID-19 status, age in years and sex. Where available, HLA class I and class II types were obtained from metadata supplied by the sample provider rather than from assay-based typing. Here is what the overall study found, with its caveats: Clinical and demographic metadata were provided uncurated, with the amount varying by source and participant.

Note on this clone: Its binding antigen is unknown. No base quality values were provided; no much bigger clone lies one nucleotide off.

The collaborating institutions used their own protocols to collect whole blood in K2EDTA tubes. For TCRbeta analysis, collaborators shipped samples in one of three forms: frozen whole blood, isolated PBMCs, or DNA extracted from either of those sample types. TCRbeta CDR3 regions were amplified from genomic DNA by means of the immunoSEQ Assay, a bias-controlled multiplex PCR. The authors' analysis ran thus. Nucleated cell counts per sample were estimated from amplification of reference gene primers within the assay. To quantify the absolute abundance of each unique TCRbeta CDR3 rearrangement, sequence reads were collapsed and filtered. For each sample, productive Simpson clonality was calculated as the square root of Simpson's diversity index over productive rearrangements. As stored in TCRdb, this immuneACCESS dataset retains in-frame rearrangements with V and J assigned. A fraction of the clones does not appear; measured against another copy, unresolved V genes explain less than half of the discrepancy, and the remainder lacks a known reason. Clone size and the V and J calls come from that table; the DNA yielded D and trimming. The sample table contains tens of thousands of clones; only one count was recorded for roughly nine tenths of them. Clones ranked in the top ten supply about 15% of the sample.

The CDR3 covers 17 residues, taking in both the cysteine and the phenylalanine. Only the CDR3 region is kept as DNA, spanning 51 bases read in frame from base 1. The germline V and J ends show losses of 5 bases and 3 bases respectively, and no gene match explains 11 bases of the junction. As encoded in the germline V gene (reference sequence), CDR1 is LNHDA while CDR2 is SQIVND. The source of this sequence is a man older than 75 with acute or convalescent COVID-19. Here the chain combines TRBV19 and TRBJ2-3, and TRBD2 matches 10 of the central bases. Input material: peripheral blood. The CDR3 reads as follows: CASSAKGSGGATDTQYF. The bases are TGTGCCAGTAGTGCCAAGGGGAGCGGGGGGGCAACAGATACGCAGTATTTT.